This record looks at one T cell receptor beta chain sequence and its context. Its antigen is currently unknown. Expansion of antigen-specific CD4+ T cells with viral peptide pools was carried out by the ViraFEST assay before sequencing. Having been cultured for ten to eleven days, the cells underwent CD4+ T cell isolation. The cohort was immunized with two doses of either the BNT162b2 or mRNA-1273 vaccine. The authors replaced half the medium with IL-2 medium on days 3 and 7. This entry is derived from a study of vaccination effects on CD4 cells after COVID-19. Across the study: Post-vaccine draws lagged the second dose by a median of 72 days.

TCRdb's table, derived via immunoSEQ multiplex PCR, lists solely in-frame clones and lacks some. The table lists about 81,000 clones, more than 60% of them singletons. Study-level results: Small numbers of convalescent patients limited the study. It also lacked early post-infection timepoints.

Sequenced material: CD4+ T cells from PBMCs cultured with HCoV-OC43 spike peptides, taken after COVID-19 vaccination. Subset given: HCoV-OC43 spike overlapping peptide pool stimulation. This TCR derives from a human donor who received a COVID-19 vaccine.

The CDR3 is CASSQSGAGGGYTF. The CDR3 coding sequence is TGTGCCAGCAGCCAATCTGGGGCTGGAGGAGGCTACACCTTC. The J gene is TRBJ1-2, the V gene TRBV3-1 (or the pseudogene TRBV3-2), with TRBD1 as a possible D gene (5 bases). CDR1 and CDR2 (germline): LGHDT, YNNKEL (reference sequence). Between the trimmed V and J ends, which lost 2 bases and 8 bases, there was a span of 15 bases. CDR3 length equals 14 residues.